A single sample gave rise to the 6 T cell receptor beta chains below, sequenced in a study of blood T cell repertoires in COVID-19. This table comes from immunoSEQ multiplex PCR, and its TCRdb copy is limited to in-frame clones, with some not included. The table has about 200,000 clones, more than 70% seen once. Material for sequencing was PBMCs or T cells enriched from blood (not recorded which). All receptors come from a man aged 35-49 years with acute COVID-19.

This clone showed up just a few times. V is TRBV19 and J is TRBJ1-2; 9 nucleotides align to TRBD1. CDR1 is LNHDA and CDR2 is SQIVND in the germline V gene (reference sequence). V was pared by 3 bases and J by 3 bases, with 2 bases of the junction left unmatched. This CDR3 spans 14 amino acids. The CDR3, as DNA: TGTGCCAGTAGTATCACAGGGGGCGACTATGGCTACACCTTC. It codes for CASSITGGDYGYTF.

This clone appeared a few times. The J gene is TRBJ2-7, the V gene TRBV28; 12 bases match TRBD2. The CDR3 extends over 16 amino acids. From germline, CDR1 is MDHEN and CDR2 SYDVKM. V was pared by 4 bases and J by 4 bases, with 8 bases of the junction left unmatched. The chain's CDR3 is CASSSFSSGREYEQYF. The CDR3 nucleotides are TGTGCCAGCAGTTCCTTCTCTAGCGGGAGGGAGTACGAGCAGTACTTC.

V and J are TRBV6-2 or TRBV6-3 and TRBJ2-7; 8 bases align to TRBD1. V lost 5 bases and J lost 3; bases outside the gene matches: 0. The CDR3 extends over 12 amino acids. Germline V gene lookup returns CDR1 MNHEY and CDR2 SVGEGT. The CDR3 loop is CASSTGGYEQYF. The DNA of the CDR3 is TGTGCCAGCAGTACAGGGGGCTACGAGCAGTACTTC.

This clone has at least ten counts. This chain links TRBV7-9 with TRBJ1-6; D gene uncertain. V lost 5 bases and J 4 bases, leaving 6 bases between the germline ends. Germline CDR1 SEHNR, CDR2 FQNEAQ (reference sequence). CDR3 length: 13 residues. In nucleotides, the CDR3 is TGTGCCAGCAGCCCGTATTATAATTCACCCCTCCACTTT. Its translation is CASSPYYNSPLHF. Using reference TRBV7-9 and TRBJ1-6 for the parts outside the CDR3, the full variable domain is DTGVSQNPRHKITKRGQNVTFRCDPISEHNRLYWYRQTLGQGPEFLTYFQNEAQLEKSRLLSDRFSAERPKGSFSTLEIQRTEQGDSAMYLCASSPYYNSPLHFGNGTRLTVT.

Only one count was recorded for this clone. Since the CDR3 does not end with the conserved phenylalanine or tryptophan, this likely comes from a read error. Because the CDR3's place on the DNA is in doubt, the DNA is left out and the CDR3 is given as listed by TCRdb. J is TRBJ2-7 and V is TRBV2; TRBD2, the table's D call, was not compared with the DNA. The CDR3 spans 13 amino acids, including both terminal residues. CDR1 SNHLY and CDR2 FYNNEI come from the germline V gene. CDR3 amino acids: CASSPQLGTSGRI.

This sequence joins TRBV27 and TRBJ1-5, with a possible D match to TRBD1 (6 bases). The CDR3 has 14 residues. Trimming pared 3 bases from V and 4 bases from J, leaving 10 bases between. Germline lookup yields CDR1 MNHEY and CDR2 SMNVEV (reference sequence). The CDR3 spells CASSFGGPNQPQHF. The CDR3 DNA is TGTGCCAGCAGTTTTGGGGGCCCAAATCAGCCCCAGCATTTT.